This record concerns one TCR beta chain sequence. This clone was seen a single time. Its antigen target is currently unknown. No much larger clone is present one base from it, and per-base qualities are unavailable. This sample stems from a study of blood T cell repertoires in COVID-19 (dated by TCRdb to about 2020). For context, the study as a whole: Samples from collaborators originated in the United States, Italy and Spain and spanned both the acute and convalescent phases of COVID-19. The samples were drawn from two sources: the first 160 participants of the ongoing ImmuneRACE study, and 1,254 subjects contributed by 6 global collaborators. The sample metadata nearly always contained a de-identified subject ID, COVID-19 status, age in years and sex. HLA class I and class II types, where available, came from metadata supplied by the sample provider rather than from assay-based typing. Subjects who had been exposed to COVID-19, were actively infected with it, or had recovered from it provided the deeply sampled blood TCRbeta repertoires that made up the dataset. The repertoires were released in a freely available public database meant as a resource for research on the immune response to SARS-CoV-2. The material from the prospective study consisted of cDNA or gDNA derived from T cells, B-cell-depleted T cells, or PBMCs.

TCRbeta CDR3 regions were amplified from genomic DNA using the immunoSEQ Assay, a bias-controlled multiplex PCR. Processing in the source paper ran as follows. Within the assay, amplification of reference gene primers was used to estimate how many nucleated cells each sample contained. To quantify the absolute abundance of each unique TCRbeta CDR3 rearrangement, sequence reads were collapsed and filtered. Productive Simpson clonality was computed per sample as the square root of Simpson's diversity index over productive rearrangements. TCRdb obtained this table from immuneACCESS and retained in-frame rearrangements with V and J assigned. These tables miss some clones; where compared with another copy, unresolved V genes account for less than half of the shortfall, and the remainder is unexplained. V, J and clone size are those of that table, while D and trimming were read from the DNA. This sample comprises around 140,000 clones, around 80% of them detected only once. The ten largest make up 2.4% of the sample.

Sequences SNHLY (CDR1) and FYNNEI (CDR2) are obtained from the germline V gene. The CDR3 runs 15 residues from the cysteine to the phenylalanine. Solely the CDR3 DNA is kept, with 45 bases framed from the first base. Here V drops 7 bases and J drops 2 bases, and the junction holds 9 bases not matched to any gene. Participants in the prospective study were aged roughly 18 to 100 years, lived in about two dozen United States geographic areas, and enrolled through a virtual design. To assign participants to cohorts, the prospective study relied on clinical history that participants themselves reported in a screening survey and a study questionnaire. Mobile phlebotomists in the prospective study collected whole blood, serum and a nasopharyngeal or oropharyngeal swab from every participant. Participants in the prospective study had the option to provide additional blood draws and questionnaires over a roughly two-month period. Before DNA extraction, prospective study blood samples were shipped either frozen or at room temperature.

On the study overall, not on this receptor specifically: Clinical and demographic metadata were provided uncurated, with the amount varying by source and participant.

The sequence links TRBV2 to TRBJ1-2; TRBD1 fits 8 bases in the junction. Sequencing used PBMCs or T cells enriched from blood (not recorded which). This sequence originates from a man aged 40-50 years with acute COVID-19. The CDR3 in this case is CASNSDRGANYGYTF. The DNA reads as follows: TGTGCCAGCAATTCTGACAGGGGCGCCAACTATGGCTACACCTTC.